Listed below are T cell receptor beta chains from one sample, sequenced in a study of Graves' ophthalmopathy and Graves' hyperthyroidism. MiXCR, run by TCRdb on the multiplex PCR reads, gives a single entry per CDR3 protein. The sample consists of about 480,000 distinct CDR3 sequences, roughly 14% of them appearing once. Sequencing used blood. These receptors originate from a woman aged 25 to 39 with Graves' ophthalmopathy. Both conserved end residues are trimmed from each CDR3. Fields, in order: V gene, J gene, D gene, CDR3 protein. D genes are given only for firm matches.

TRBV19	TRBJ1-2	TRBD1	ASSIGQGANGYT
TRBV18	TRBJ1-3	-	ASSPLPPGSGNTIY
TRBV27	TRBJ2-2	-	ASSQRLKPGGELF
TRBV3-1	TRBJ1-1	-	ASSQDGQSKKAF
TRBV30	TRBJ1-1	-	AWSRSSLGTEAF
TRBV11-3	TRBJ2-7	TRBD1	ASSLGPGQGPYEQY
TRBV28	TRBJ1-4	-	ASSARTAPNEKLF
TRBV27	TRBJ2-7	TRBD2	ASRKGNRAGGRGEQY
TRBV15	TRBJ1-5	TRBD1	ATSRDRGPRQPQH
TRBV3-1	TRBJ1-2	TRBD1	ASSLHSDRPSGYGYT
TRBV20-1	TRBJ1-6	-	SARVDGKSSYNSPLH
TRBV6-7	TRBJ2-7	TRBD1	ASTPRDSSYEQY
TRBV6-5	TRBJ1-6	-	ASRIGQNNSPLH
TRBV6-1	TRBJ1-2	TRBD1	ASRPGTGRHVYGYT
TRBV30	TRBJ1-3	-	AWSLTTGGSGNTIY
TRBV5-1	TRBJ1-2	-	ASSGRTNYGYT
TRBV6-1	TRBJ2-7	-	ASTPGPSYEQY
TRBV28	TRBJ2-7	-	ASSKKGYEQY
TRBV20-1	TRBJ2-7	TRBD1	SARDRNRGSEQY
TRBV5-1	TRBJ2-5	TRBD2	ASSLAGGLAGGEETQY
TRBV6-5	TRBJ2-6	TRBD2	ASIYSGGAIGANVLT
TRBV5-1	TRBJ2-7	-	ASSLVNRSVYEQY
TRBV2	TRBJ2-5	-	ASSRGRGSGGETQY
TRBV24-1	TRBJ2-7	TRBD2	ATTGRVEQY
TRBV19	TRBJ2-7	TRBD2	ASSILAGVYEQY
TRBV12-3/TRBV12-4	TRBJ1-1	-	ASTLTGNTEAF
TRBV15	TRBJ1-5	-	ATSLALNQPQH
TRBV20-1	TRBJ1-6	TRBD1	SARDPRTGPLDSPLH
TRBV6-5	TRBJ1-1	-	ASSNRVPTEAF
TRBV6-2/TRBV6-3	TRBJ2-7	TRBD2	ASSYSKVAGQYEQY
TRBV7-8	TRBJ2-7	-	ASSSPGTTNHEQY
TRBV7-8	TRBJ1-1	-	ASSLVWWGRTEAF
TRBV11-3	TRBJ1-4	-	ASSFHQANEKLF